Below are 12 T cell receptor beta chains sequenced from a single sample in a study of T cell repertoires in cytomegalovirus infection. TCRdb reanalysed the reads using MiXCR and keeps one entry per CDR3 protein. The sample consists of more than 400,000 distinct CDR3 sequences, around 27% of them appearing once. Source material: PBMCs. The receptors here all came from a human donor in good health (CMV status not recorded). Some clones in this sample may be carry-over from other donors' samples.

Only a few counts were recorded for this clonotype. The V call is TRBV7-9, the J call TRBJ2-3; 7 positions agree with TRBD1. CDR1 SEHNR and CDR2 FQNEAQ come from the germline V gene (reference sequence). V lost 6 bases, J lost 2 bases, and 8 bases stayed unmatched. The CDR3 consists of 15 residues. The CDR3 is CASSQTTGFTDTQYF. CDR3 sequence (DNA): TGTGCCAGCAGTCAGACGACAGGGTTCACAGATACGCAGTATTTT.

This clonotype appeared a few times. This rearrangement joins TRBV12-3 or TRBV12-4 to TRBJ2-1; the D is unclear. The CDR3 is 14 amino acids. V was pared by 3 bases and J by 4 bases, with 10 bases between. The CDR3 DNA reads as TGTGCCAGCAGTTTTGGGATCCCATACAATGAGCAGTTCTTC. It encodes CASSFGIPYNEQFF.

This clonotype was picked up a small number of times. The chain recombines TRBV19 with TRBJ1-5, with 10 bases matching TRBD1. CDR1 and CDR2 from the germline V gene are LNHDA and SQIVND (reference sequence). V shed 8 bases, J shed 8 bases, and the junction held 3 bases outside the gene matches. This CDR3 region has 12 residues. The CDR3 DNA reads TGTGCCAGTCTTGGGACAGGGGAGCCCCAGCATTTT. It translates to CASLGTGEPQHF.

This clonotype turned up a few times. The CDR3 nucleotides read TGTGCCAGCAGCTTGGGACAGGCGCTCGTTGATGAAGCTTTCTTT. It specifies CASSLGQALVDEAFF. The chain carries TRBV5-8 and TRBJ1-1; weak D call: TRBD1 (6 bases). CDR3 length: 15 residues. Germline CDR1 reads SGHTS; CDR2 reads YDEGEE. V dropped 0 bases and J dropped 7 bases, with 16 bases sitting between them. Supplemented by reference TRBV5-8 and TRBJ1-1, the full variable domain reads EAGVTQSPTHLIKTRGQQATLRCSPISGHTSVYWYQQALGLGLQFLLWYDEGEERNRGNFPPRFSGRQFPNYSSELNVNALELEDSALYLCASSLGQALVDEAFFGQGTRLTVV.

This clonotype was picked up a small number of times. This chain connects TRBV4-1 to TRBJ2-5; weak D call: TRBD1 (6 bases). The CDR3 runs to 15 residues. The germline CDR1 and CDR2 sequences are MGHRA and YSYEKL. V lost 2 bases, J lost 1 base, and 11 bases lay in between. CDR3 DNA: TGCGCCAGCAGCCAATCGGGACAAGCCCAAGAGACCCAGTACTTC. This translates into CASSQSGQAQETQYF.

This clonotype came up many times. The J gene is TRBJ2-7, the V gene TRBV7-2; 9 bases agree with TRBD1. V trimming: 5 bases; J trimming: 2 bases; junction bases outside the gene matches: 4. The CDR3 spans 14 residues. Per the germline V gene, CDR1 is SGHTA and CDR2 is FQGNSA. Written as DNA, the CDR3 is TGTGCCAGCAGCCTCGACAGGGGGGCCTACGAGCAGTACTTC. Translated, it gives CASSLDRGAYEQYF.

This clonotype was detected many times. The genes are TRBV11-2 and TRBJ1-5; possible D gene TRBD1, 5 bases. V dropped 0 bases and J dropped 4 bases, with 10 bases sitting between them. The CDR3 sequence is 15 residues long. The germline CDR1 and CDR2 sequences are SGHAT and FQNNGV. This chain's CDR3 is CASSLEGTPNQPQHF. In DNA, the CDR3 is TGTGCCAGCAGCTTAGAGGGGACCCCAAATCAGCCCCAGCATTTT. The variable domain in full, with the rest retrieved from reference TRBV11-2 and TRBJ1-5, is EAGVAQSPRYKIIEKRQSVAFWCNPISGHATLYWYQQILGQGPKLLIQFQNNGVVDDSQLPKDRFSAERLKGVDSTLKIQPAKLEDSAVYLCASSLEGTPNQPQHFGDGTRLSIL.

This chain links TRBV27 with TRBJ2-1; D gene ambiguous. Per germline, CDR1 MNHEY and CDR2 SMNVEV (reference sequence). This CDR3 has 14 residues. Trimming removed 4 bases from V and 3 bases from J, with 10 bases in between. The chain's CDR3 is CASSSRSLYNEQFF. CDR3 coding DNA: TGTGCCAGCAGTTCCAGAAGCCTCTACAATGAGCAGTTCTTC.

The rearrangement joins TRBV9 to TRBJ2-1, with 9 bases identical to TRBD2. The CDR3 spans 16 residues. Germline V gene data show CDR1 as SGDLS and CDR2 as YYNGEE. V lost 1 base to trimming and J lost 7 bases; unmatched junction nucleotides: 9. The CDR3, as DNA: TGTGCCAGCAGCGTAAGCGGCGGGAGGGCCTCTAATGAGCAGTTCTTC. This translates into CASSVSGGRASNEQFF. The whole variable domain, filled in from reference TRBV9 and TRBJ2-1, reads DSGVTQTPKHLITATGQRVTLRCSPRSGDLSVYWYQQSLDQGLQFLIQYYNGEERAKGNILERFSAQQFPDLHSELNLSSLELGDSALYFCASSVSGGRASNEQFFGPGTRLTVL.

This clonotype was picked up many times. The V gene is TRBV7-8, the J gene TRBJ2-3, with a tentative D call TRBD2 (5 bases). This CDR3 region has 15 residues. V shed 3 bases and J shed 3 bases, with 13 bases lying between them. Looked up from germline, CDR1 is SGHVS and CDR2 is FQNEAQ. The CDR3 sequence: CASSLGRLLTDTQYF. As DNA, the CDR3 is TGTGCCAGCAGCTTGGGGAGACTATTAACAGATACGCAGTATTTT.

This chain connects TRBV7-9 to TRBJ2-2; D gene unclear. V was cut by 2 bases and J by 3 bases, with 10 bases left in between. Germline CDR1 and CDR2: SEHNR and FQNEAQ (reference sequence). The CDR3 runs 15 residues. CDR3 DNA sequence: TGTGCCAGCAGCTTATCTTTTCAGTACACCGGGGAGCTGTTTTTT. This codes for CASSLSFQYTGELFF.

This chain joins TRBV10-2 and TRBJ2-5, with TRBD1 matching 7 bases. This CDR3 has 15 residues. The junction had 6 bases not matched to a gene; V was cut back by 2 bases and J by 3 bases. Germline lookup yields CDR1 WSHSY and CDR2 SAAADI. CDR3 in amino acids: CASSEGPGQKETQYF. The CDR3 region has the DNA TGCGCCAGCAGTGAGGGCCCGGGACAGAAAGAGACCCAGTACTTC.